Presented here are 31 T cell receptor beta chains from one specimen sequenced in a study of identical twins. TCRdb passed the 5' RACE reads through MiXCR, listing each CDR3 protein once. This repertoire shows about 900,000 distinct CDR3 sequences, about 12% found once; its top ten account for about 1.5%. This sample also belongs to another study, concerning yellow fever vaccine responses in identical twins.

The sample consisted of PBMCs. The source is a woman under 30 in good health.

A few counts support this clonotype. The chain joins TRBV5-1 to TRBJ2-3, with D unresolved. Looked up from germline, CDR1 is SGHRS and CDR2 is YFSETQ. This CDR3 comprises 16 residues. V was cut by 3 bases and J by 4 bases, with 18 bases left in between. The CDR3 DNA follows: TGCGCCAGCAGCTGGGCGACAAGGTCTTTGGCAGATACGCAGTATTTT. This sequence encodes CASSWATRSLADTQYF.

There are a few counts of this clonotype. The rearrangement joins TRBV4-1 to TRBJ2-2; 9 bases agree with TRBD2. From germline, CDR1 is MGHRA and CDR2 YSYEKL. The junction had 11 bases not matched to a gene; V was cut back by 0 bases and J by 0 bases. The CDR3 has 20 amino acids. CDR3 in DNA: TGCGCCAGCAGCCAAGATACCCGGGCTAGCGGGGCCCCGAACACCGGGGAGCTGTTTTTT. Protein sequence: CASSQDTRASGAPNTGELFF.

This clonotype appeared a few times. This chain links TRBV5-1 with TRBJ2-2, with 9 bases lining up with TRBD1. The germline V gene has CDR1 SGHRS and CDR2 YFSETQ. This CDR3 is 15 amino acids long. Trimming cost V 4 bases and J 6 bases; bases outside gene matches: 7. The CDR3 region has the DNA TGCGCCAGCAGCACGGGGACAGGGCGGCCCGGGGAGCTGTTTTTT. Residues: CASSTGTGRPGELFF.

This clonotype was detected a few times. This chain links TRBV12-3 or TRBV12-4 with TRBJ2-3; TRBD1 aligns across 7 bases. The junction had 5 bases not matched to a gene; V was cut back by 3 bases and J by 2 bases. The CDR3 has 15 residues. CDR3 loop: CASSFGQVLTDTQYF. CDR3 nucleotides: TGTGCCAGCAGTTTTGGACAGGTCCTCACAGATACGCAGTATTTT.

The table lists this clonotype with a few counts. CDR3 bases: TGTGCCACCAGCAGAGCGCGGGACAGCCATGGCTACACCTTC. Amino acid sequence: CATSRARDSHGYTF. V gene TRBV15 combines with J gene TRBJ1-2; 7 bases align to TRBD1. The CDR3 has 14 amino acids. V lost 1 base to trimming and J lost 6 bases; unmatched junction nucleotides: 5. Germline V CDR1 and CDR2: LNHNV, YYDKDF (reference sequence).

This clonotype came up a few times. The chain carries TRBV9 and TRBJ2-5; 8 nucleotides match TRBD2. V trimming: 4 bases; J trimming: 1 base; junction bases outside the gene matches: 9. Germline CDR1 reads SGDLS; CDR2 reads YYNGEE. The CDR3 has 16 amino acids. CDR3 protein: CASSPPGGLGQETQYF. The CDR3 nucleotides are TGTGCCAGCAGCCCTCCGGGGGGGCTAGGCCAAGAGACCCAGTACTTC.

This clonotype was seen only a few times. In nucleotides, the CDR3 is TGTGCCAGCAGTGTTGGAAACTACAATGAGCAGTTCTTC. This encodes CASSVGNYNEQFF. The chain joins TRBV2 to TRBJ2-1; D gene ambiguous. V was shortened by 4 bases and J by 3 bases, with 7 bases between the two germline ends. Per the germline V gene, CDR1 is SNHLY and CDR2 is FYNNEI. The CDR3 runs to 13 residues.

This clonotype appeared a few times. The CDR3 nucleotides read TGCGCCAGCAGTGAGTCGGGGGAGAGGCTTGAGACCCAGTACTTC. Its protein is CASSESGERLETQYF. V and J are TRBV10-1 and TRBJ2-5; the D gene could be TRBD1 or TRBD2 (5 bases each). Per germline, CDR1 WNHNN and CDR2 SYGVQD (reference sequence). V lost 0 bases, J lost 5 bases, and 13 bases lay in between. The CDR3 loop spans 15 amino acids.

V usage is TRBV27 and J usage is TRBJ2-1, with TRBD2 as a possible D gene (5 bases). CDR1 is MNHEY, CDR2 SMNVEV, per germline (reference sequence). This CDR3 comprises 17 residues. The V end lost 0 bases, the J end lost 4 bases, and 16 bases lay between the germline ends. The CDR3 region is CASSLSRGPSRYNEQFF. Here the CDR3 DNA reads TGTGCCAGCAGTTTATCTCGCGGCCCTAGCAGATACAATGAGCAGTTCTTC.

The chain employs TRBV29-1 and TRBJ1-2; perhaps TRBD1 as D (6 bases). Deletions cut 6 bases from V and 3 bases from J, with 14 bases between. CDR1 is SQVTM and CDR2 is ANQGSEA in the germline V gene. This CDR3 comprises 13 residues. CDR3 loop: CSVGGRTDYGYTF. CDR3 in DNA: TGCAGCGTCGGAGGGAGGACAGACTATGGCTACACCTTC.

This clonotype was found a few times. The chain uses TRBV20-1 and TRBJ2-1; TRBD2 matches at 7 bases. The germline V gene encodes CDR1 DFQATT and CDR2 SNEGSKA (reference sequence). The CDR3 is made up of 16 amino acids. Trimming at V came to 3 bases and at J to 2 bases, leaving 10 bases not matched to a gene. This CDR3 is CSASLAAPKAYNEQFF. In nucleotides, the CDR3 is TGCAGTGCTAGTCTAGCGGCCCCTAAGGCCTACAATGAGCAGTTCTTC.

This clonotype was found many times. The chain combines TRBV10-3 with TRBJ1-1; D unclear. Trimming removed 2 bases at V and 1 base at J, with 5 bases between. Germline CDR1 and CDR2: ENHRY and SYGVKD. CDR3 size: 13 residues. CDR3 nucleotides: TGTGCCATCAGTGAGGCAGCGAACACTGAAGCTTTCTTT. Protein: CAISEAANTEAFF.

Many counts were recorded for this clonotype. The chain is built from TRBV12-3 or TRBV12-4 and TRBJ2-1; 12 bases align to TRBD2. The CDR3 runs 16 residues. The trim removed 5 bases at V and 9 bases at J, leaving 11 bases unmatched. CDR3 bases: TGTGCCAGCAGTCCTCTGACTAGCGGGAGTCGCATTGAGCAGTTCTTC. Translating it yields CASSPLTSGSRIEQFF.

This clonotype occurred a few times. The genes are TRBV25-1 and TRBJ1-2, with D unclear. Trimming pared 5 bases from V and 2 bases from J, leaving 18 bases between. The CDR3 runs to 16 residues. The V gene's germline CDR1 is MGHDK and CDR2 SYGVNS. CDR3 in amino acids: CASSPNGPDSNYGYTF. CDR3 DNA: TGTGCCAGCAGTCCTAACGGGCCAGACTCGAACTATGGCTACACCTTC.

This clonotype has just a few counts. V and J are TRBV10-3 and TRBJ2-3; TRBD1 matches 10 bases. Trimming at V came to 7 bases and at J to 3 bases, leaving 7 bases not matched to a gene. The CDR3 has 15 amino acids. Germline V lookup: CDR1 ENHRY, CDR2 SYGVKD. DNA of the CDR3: TGTGCCATCAAGTTTCAGGACAGGGGGACAGATACGCAGTATTTT. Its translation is CAIKFQDRGTDTQYF.

The CDR3 nucleotides read TGTGCCACACTAGCGGGAGCGGGCAATGAGCAGTTCTTC. Translated: CATLAGAGNEQFF. The rearrangement joins TRBV15 to TRBJ2-1, with 11 bases lining up with TRBD2. V dropped 9 bases and J dropped 6; count of bases not matched to a gene: 4. This CDR3 contains 13 residues. Germline loops: CDR1 LNHNV, CDR2 YYDKDF (reference sequence). Complete variable domain (other parts from reference TRBV15 and TRBJ2-1): DAMVIQNPRYQVTQFGKPVTLSCSQTLNHNVMYWYQQKSSQAPKLLFHYYDKDFNNEADTPDNFQSRRPNTSFCFLDIRSPGLGDTAMYLCATLAGAGNEQFFGPGTRLTVL.

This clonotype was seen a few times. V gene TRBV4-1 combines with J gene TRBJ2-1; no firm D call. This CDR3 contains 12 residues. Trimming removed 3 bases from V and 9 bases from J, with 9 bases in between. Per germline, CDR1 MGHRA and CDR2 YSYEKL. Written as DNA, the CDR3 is TGCGCCAGCAGCCATACTACGGGTGAGCAGTTCTTC. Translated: CASSHTTGEQFF.

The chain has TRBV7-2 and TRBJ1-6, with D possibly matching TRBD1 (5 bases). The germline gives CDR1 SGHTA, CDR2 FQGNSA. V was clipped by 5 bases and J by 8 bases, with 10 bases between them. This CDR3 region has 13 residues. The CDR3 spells CASSQGRDSPLHF. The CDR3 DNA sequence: TGTGCCAGCAGCCAGGGCAGGGATTCACCCCTCCACTTT.

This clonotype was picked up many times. In nucleotides, the CDR3 is TGTGCCAGCAGTTTAATCTCGGGGGGTGAGCAGTTCTTC. Translating it yields CASSLISGGEQFF. The chain uses TRBV12-3 or TRBV12-4 and TRBJ2-1, with 7 bases identical to TRBD2. The CDR3 is 13 amino acids. V lost 2 bases to trimming and J lost 9 bases; unmatched junction nucleotides: 4.

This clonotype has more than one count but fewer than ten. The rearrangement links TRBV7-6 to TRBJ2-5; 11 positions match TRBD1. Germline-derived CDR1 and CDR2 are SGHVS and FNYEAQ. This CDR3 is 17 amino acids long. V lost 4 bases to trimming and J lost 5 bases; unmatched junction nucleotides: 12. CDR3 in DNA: TGTGCCAGCAGCTCTCCTAAGGGACAGGGGGATTTGGAGACCCAGTACTTC. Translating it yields CASSSPKGQGDLETQYF.

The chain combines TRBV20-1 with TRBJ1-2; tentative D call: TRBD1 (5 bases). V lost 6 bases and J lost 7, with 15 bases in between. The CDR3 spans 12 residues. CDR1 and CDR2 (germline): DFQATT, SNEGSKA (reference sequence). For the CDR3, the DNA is TGCAGTGCGCAGAGAGGGGTGGGTGGCTACACCTTC. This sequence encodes CSAQRGVGGYTF.

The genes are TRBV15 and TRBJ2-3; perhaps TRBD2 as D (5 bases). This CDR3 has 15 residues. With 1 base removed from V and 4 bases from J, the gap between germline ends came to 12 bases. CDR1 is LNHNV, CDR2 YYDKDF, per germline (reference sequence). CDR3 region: CATSRGLPGSDTQYF. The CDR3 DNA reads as TGTGCCACCAGCAGAGGACTCCCGGGATCAGATACGCAGTATTTT.

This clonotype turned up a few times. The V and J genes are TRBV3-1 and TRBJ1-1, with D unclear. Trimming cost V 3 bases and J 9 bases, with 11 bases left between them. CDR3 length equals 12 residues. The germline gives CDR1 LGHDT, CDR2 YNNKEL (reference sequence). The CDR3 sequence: CASSHTRAQAFF. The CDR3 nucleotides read TGTGCCAGCAGCCACACAAGGGCTCAAGCTTTCTTT.

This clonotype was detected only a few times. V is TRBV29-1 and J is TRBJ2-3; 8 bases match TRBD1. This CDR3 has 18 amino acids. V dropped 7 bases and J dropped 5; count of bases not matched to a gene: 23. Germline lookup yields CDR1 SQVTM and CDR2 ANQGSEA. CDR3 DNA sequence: TGCAGCGCGGGACAAATGACGGTCCAGGGGGCCAAGAAAGATACGCAGTATTTT. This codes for CSAGQMTVQGAKKDTQYF.

The CDR3 sequence is CASTTSGSGETQYF. The CDR3 nucleotides are TGTGCCAGCACCACTAGCGGGAGCGGTGAGACCCAGTACTTC. The chain employs TRBV28 and TRBJ2-5; 11 bases match TRBD2. This CDR3 contains 14 residues. Germline lookup yields CDR1 MDHEN and CDR2 SYDVKM. V was clipped by 7 bases and J by 5 bases; unmatched bases: 6.

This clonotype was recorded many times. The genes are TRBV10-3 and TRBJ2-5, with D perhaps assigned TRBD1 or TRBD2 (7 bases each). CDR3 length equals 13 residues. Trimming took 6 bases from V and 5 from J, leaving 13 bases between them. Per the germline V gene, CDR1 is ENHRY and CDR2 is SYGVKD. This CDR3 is CAIRNRGGETQYF. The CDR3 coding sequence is TGTGCCATCAGGAACAGGGGAGGGGAGACCCAGTACTTC.

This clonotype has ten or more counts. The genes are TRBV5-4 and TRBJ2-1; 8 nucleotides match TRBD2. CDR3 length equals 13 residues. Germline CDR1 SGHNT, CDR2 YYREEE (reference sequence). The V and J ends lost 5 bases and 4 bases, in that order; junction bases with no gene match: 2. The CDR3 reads CASRSGGYNEQFF. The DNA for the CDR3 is TGTGCCAGCAGAAGCGGGGGATACAATGAGCAGTTCTTC.

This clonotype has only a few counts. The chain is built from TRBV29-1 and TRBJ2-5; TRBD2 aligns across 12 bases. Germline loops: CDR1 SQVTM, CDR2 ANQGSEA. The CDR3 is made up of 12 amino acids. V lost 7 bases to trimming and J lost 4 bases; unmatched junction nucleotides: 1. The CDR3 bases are TGCAGCGCTAGCGGGAGGGCAGAGACCCAGTACTTC. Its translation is CSASGRAETQYF.

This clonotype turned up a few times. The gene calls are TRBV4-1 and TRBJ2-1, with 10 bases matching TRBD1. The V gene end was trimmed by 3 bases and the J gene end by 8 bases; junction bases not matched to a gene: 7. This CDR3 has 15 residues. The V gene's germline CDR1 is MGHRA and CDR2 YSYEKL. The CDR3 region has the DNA TGCGCCAGCAGCCAGCGGGACAGGGGTAGTGATGAGCAGTTCTTC. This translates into CASSQRDRGSDEQFF.

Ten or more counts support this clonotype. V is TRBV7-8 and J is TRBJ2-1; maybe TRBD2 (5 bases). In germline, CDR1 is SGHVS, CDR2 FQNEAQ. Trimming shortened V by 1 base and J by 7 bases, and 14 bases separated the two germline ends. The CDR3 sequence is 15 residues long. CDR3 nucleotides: TGTGCCAGCAGCTTAGTTGGCTCGACTAATAATGAGCAGTTCTTC. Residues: CASSLVGSTNNEQFF.

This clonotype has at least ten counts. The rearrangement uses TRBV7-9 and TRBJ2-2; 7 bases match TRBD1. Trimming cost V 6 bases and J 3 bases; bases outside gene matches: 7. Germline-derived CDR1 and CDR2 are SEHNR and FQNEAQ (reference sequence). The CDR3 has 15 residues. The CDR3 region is CASRKGQVDTGELFF. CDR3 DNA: TGTGCCAGCAGGAAAGGACAGGTCGACACCGGGGAGCTGTTTTTT.